These 22 T cell receptor beta chains came from one sample sequenced in a study of T cells in Graves' hyperthyroidism and ophthalmopathy. Template material for amplifying TCR beta CDR3 regions consisted of RNA transcripts. An initial round of RT-PCR targeting the TCR CDR3 relied on the HTBI primer set. TCRdb re-derived calls from the multiplex PCR reads in MiXCR, one entry per CDR3 protein. The repertoire holds approximately 400,000 distinct CDR3 sequences, with about 18% as singletons. The sequenced material came from blood. These TCRs come from a man younger than 35 with Graves' ophthalmopathy.

This clonotype has more than one count but fewer than ten. The chain uses TRBV10-3 and TRBJ1-1, with a weak D call TRBD1 (6 bases). The CDR3 spans 15 residues. CDR1 and CDR2 (germline): ENHRY, SYGVKD. Trimming removed 2 bases at V and 0 bases at J, with 10 bases between. The DNA for the CDR3 is TGTGCCATCAGTGAGCCACAGGGAATGAACACTGAAGCTTTCTTT. Amino acids: CAISEPQGMNTEAFF.

The sample holds many counts of this clonotype. The rearrangement links TRBV6-2 or TRBV6-3 to TRBJ2-5, with D possibly being TRBD2 (5 bases). CDR1 is MNHEY, CDR2 SVGEGT, per germline. The CDR3 is 17 amino acids. The V and J ends lost 2 bases and 2 bases respectively, with 18 bases between them. CDR3 region: CASSYPSGFGSQETQYF. The DNA of the CDR3 is TGTGCCAGCAGTTACCCCAGCGGATTTGGGAGTCAAGAGACCCAGTACTTC.

The chain couples TRBV14 to TRBJ2-1; D remains unclear. The germline V and J ends were trimmed by 0 bases and 5 bases, with 14 bases remaining between them. CDR3 length: 16 residues. Germline-derived CDR1 and CDR2 are SGHDN and FVKESK. The CDR3: CASSQDGTAPDNEQFF. The CDR3 DNA follows: TGTGCCAGCAGCCAAGATGGCACTGCCCCAGACAATGAGCAGTTCTTC.

This clonotype was detected ten times or more. The CDR3 DNA sequence: TGTGCCAGCAGTTACTCAAGAGAGGCAGACCGCGATCAGCCCCAGCATTTT. Translating it yields CASSYSREADRDQPQHF. This rearrangement joins TRBV6-2 or TRBV6-3 to TRBJ1-5; D unclear. The CDR3 contains 17 residues. V was clipped by 0 bases and J by 5 bases, with 17 bases between them. The germline V gene encodes CDR1 MNHEY and CDR2 SVGEGT.

The chain uses TRBV18 and TRBJ2-3; no firm D call. The CDR3 extends over 13 amino acids. Germline V gene sequence: CDR1 KGHSH, CDR2 LQKENI. V was cut by 5 bases and J by 2 bases, with 8 bases left in between. The CDR3: CASSTQDTDTQYF. CDR3 in DNA: TGTGCCAGCTCAACCCAGGACACAGATACGCAGTATTTT. The full variable domain, completed using reference TRBV18 and TRBJ2-3, is NAGVMQNPRHLVRRRGQEARLRCSPMKGHSHVYWYRQLPEEGLKFMVYLQKENIIDESGMPKERFSAEFPKEGPSILRIQQVVRGDSAAYFCASSTQDTDTQYFGPGTRLTVL.

The table lists this clonotype with a count of one. This chain connects TRBV12-3 or TRBV12-4 to TRBJ2-6; the D is unclear. This CDR3 spans 15 amino acids. V was cut by 10 bases and J by 4 bases, with 17 bases left in between. DNA of the CDR3: TGTGCCAACAGAAGGTCCGAGGACGGGGCCAACGTCCTGACTTTC. Its protein is CANRRSEDGANVLTF.

This clonotype has only a few counts. The chain couples TRBV20-1 to TRBJ1-5, with a possible D match to TRBD1 (5 bases). The CDR3 spans 18 residues. Germline loops: CDR1 DFQATT, CDR2 SNEGSKA (reference sequence). V was clipped by 2 bases and J by 3 bases, with 23 bases between them. DNA of the CDR3: TGCAGTGCTAGACCCCCAGGGCCATCTACCCTCTTCAATCAGCCCCAGCATTTT. It is translated as CSARPPGPSTLFNQPQHF.

This clonotype was seen repeatedly, ten times or more. A read error may account for a junction end that differs from germline. This sequence joins TRBV11-1 and TRBJ2-7, with TRBD2 matching 10 bases. This CDR3 region has 15 residues. The germline V gene has CDR1 SGHAT and CDR2 FQDESV (reference sequence). CDR3 protein: CASSLEGLANYGQYF. CDR3 nucleotide sequence: TGTGCCAGCAGCTTAGAGGGACTAGCGAACTACGGGCAGTACTTC.

A few counts support this clonotype. The chain carries TRBV6-2 or TRBV6-3 and TRBJ2-2; D is tentatively TRBD1 or TRBD2 (5 bases each). The germline CDR1 and CDR2 sequences are MNHEY and SVGEGT. V was trimmed by 5 bases and J by 5 bases, leaving 12 bases between them. The CDR3 has 14 amino acids. The CDR3 DNA is TGTGCCAGCAGTGAACATGGGGGTACCGGGGAGCTGTTTTTT. Translating gives CASSEHGGTGELFF.

The rearrangement joins TRBV7-2 to TRBJ2-3; a possible D gene is TRBD2 (6 bases). CDR1 is SGHTA and CDR2 is FQGNSA in the germline V gene. The CDR3 runs to 15 residues. V dropped 1 base and J dropped 2 bases, with 10 bases sitting between them. CDR3 sequence reads: CASSLGGTYTDTQYF. CDR3 DNA sequence: TGTGCCAGCAGCTTAGGTGGGACTTACACAGATACGCAGTATTTT. The variable domain in full, with the rest retrieved from reference TRBV7-2 and TRBJ2-3, is GAGVSQSPSNKVTEKGKDVELRCDPISGHTALYWYRQSLGQGLEFLIYFQGNSAPDKSGLPSDRFSAERTGGSVSTLTIQRTQQEDSAVYLCASSLGGTYTDTQYFGPGTRLTVL.

This clonotype was observed a handful of times. The V call is TRBV20-1, the J call TRBJ1-5; D ambiguous. Per germline, CDR1 DFQATT and CDR2 SNEGSKA (reference sequence). Trimming took off 3 bases at V and 0 bases at J, with 9 bases between the two ends. This CDR3 is built from 14 residues. Written as DNA, the CDR3 is TGCAGTGCTAGCGGATCGGGTAGCAATCAGCCCCAGCATTTT. Translation: CSASGSGSNQPQHF.

This clonotype was counted many times. The chain joins TRBV6-1 to TRBJ1-1; 9 nucleotides agree with TRBD1. This CDR3 contains 15 residues. V lost 6 bases and J lost 0; bases outside the gene matches: 5. CDR1 and CDR2 from the germline V gene are MNHNS and SASEGT. DNA of the CDR3: TGTGCCAGCAGGGCAGGACAGGGGTTGAACACTGAAGCTTTCTTT. Its protein is CASRAGQGLNTEAFF.

The genes are TRBV4-1 and TRBJ2-1; 12 bases are shared with TRBD2. The J segment lost 7 bases and the V segment lost 4 bases, leaving 8 bases of the junction unmatched. CDR1 is MGHRA, CDR2 YSYEKL, per germline. CDR3 length equals 16 residues. The CDR3 DNA sequence: TGCGCCAGCAGCCTACAGACTAGCGGGGGTAGGAATGAGCAGTTCTTC. This translates into CASSLQTSGGRNEQFF.

The rearrangement links TRBV7-3 to TRBJ2-5; 11 nucleotides align to TRBD2. The ends lost 5 bases at V and 0 bases at J; junction bases unmatched: 8. This CDR3 comprises 17 residues. Germline CDR1 is SGHTA and CDR2 is FQGTGA. The CDR3 coding sequence is TGTGCCAGCAGCCCCACTTCTAGCGGGGGGAACCAAGAGACCCAGTACTTC. Encoded protein: CASSPTSSGGNQETQYF.

This clonotype was counted between two and nine times. Sequence at one end of the junction differs from germline and may be a read error. The chain recombines TRBV6-1 with TRBJ2-1; TRBD2 aligns across 9 bases. The germline gives CDR1 MNHNS, CDR2 SASEGT. The CDR3 is made up of 16 amino acids. This CDR3 reads CASSKAGTSRRNEQFF. The CDR3 DNA sequence: TGTGCCAGCAGTAAAGCCGGGACTAGCCGGCGAAATGAGCAGTTCTTC.

In this sample, this clonotype turned up many times. The chain has TRBV2 and TRBJ2-1; 12 bases are shared with TRBD2. The CDR3 covers 15 residues. CDR1 SNHLY and CDR2 FYNNEI come from the germline V gene. After removal of 6 bases from V and 3 bases from J, the junction contained 3 bases not matched to a gene. The CDR3 is CASSTSGGIYNEQFF. DNA for the CDR3: TGTGCCAGCAGCACTAGCGGGGGGATCTACAATGAGCAGTTCTTC.

There are many counts of this clonotype. The chain employs TRBV15 and TRBJ1-5; the D is unclear. Germline CDR1 is LNHNV and CDR2 is YYDKDF (reference sequence). V lost 4 bases and J lost 4, with 11 bases in between. The CDR3 is made up of 14 amino acids. The CDR3 region is CATSNGRQNQPQHF. CDR3 nucleotide sequence: TGTGCCACCAGCAATGGTCGGCAGAATCAGCCCCAGCATTTT.

This clonotype has at least ten counts. The chain employs TRBV6-1 and TRBJ2-7, with 7 bases lining up with TRBD2. Trimming cost V 6 bases and J 0 bases; bases outside gene matches: 5. This CDR3 comprises 14 residues. Germline V gives CDR1 MNHNS, CDR2 SASEGT. The CDR3 sequence: CASSPGGSSYEQYF. CDR3 bases: TGTGCCAGCAGCCCCGGGGGGAGCTCCTACGAGCAGTACTTC.

Concerning this clonotype itself: A read error is possible here, since a much larger clone lies one base away. V gene TRBV5-1 combines with J gene TRBJ2-3; TRBD2 is a possible D gene (5 bases). The CDR3 loop spans 12 amino acids. Germline values: CDR1 SGHRS, CDR2 YFSETQ. The CDR3 region has the DNA TGCGCCAGCAGCCCCCGGGGAGATGCGCAGTATTTT. It translates to CASSPRGDAQYF.

The table lists this clonotype with many counts. The junction departs from the called germline gene at one end, perhaps through a read error. The chain is built from TRBV11-2 and TRBJ2-2; a possible D gene is TRBD2 (6 bases). This CDR3 region has 15 residues. Germline V gene data show CDR1 as SGHAT and CDR2 as FQNNGV. CDR3 DNA: TGTGCCAGCAGCTTAGTTCGGGGGAACGCCGGGGAGCTGTTTTTT. This translates into CASSLVRGNAGELFF.

This clonotype has a single count. The V gene is TRBV7-2, the J gene TRBJ1-6; D not certain. Per germline, CDR1 SGHTA and CDR2 FQGNSA. The CDR3 length is 14 residues. Trimming left V 3 bases short and J 7 bases short, with 10 bases between. The DNA of the CDR3 is TGTGCCAGCAGCTTGCGGATTGGCAATTCACCCCTCCACTTT. This sequence encodes CASSLRIGNSPLHF.

This clonotype has ten or more counts. The chain has TRBV20-1 and TRBJ1-4; D unclear. Germline lookup yields CDR1 DFQATT and CDR2 SNEGSKA (reference sequence). This CDR3 spans 15 amino acids. The V and J ends lost 4 bases and 0 bases respectively, with 12 bases between them. The CDR3 DNA reads as TGCAGTGCTACCCGGGTACTCCCAACTAATGAAAAACTGTTTTTT. It translates to CSATRVLPTNEKLFF.